The rows below give T cell receptor beta chains drawn from one sample of a study of shared clonotypes between healthy human individuals. Sequenced by immunoSEQ multiplex PCR; TCRdb stores in-frame clones only, minus some. The data show hundreds of thousands of clones, with more than 70% seen just once and under 2% held by the top ten. Sequencing input: memory CD4+ T cells sorted from blood. These receptors were obtained from a woman between 25 and 40 years old in good health. The CDR3 runs from the conserved cysteine through the conserved F or W. The D gene is left open where the match is weak. Some rows have no size entry. The others give once, few or many, or a class for an expanded clone.

v_gene	abundance	j_gene	d_gene	CDR3nt	CDR3aa
TRBV7-6	NA	TRBJ2-1	TRBD2	TGTGCCAGCAGCCCTTGGAGCGATGGACTAGCGGGGAATGAGCAGTTCTTC	CASSPWSDGLAGNEQFF
TRBV7-7	NA	TRBJ2-3	NA	TGTGCCAGCAGCCCTACCGGGATCACAGATACGCAGTATTTT	CASSPTGITDTQYF
TRBV19	NA	TRBJ2-1	NA	TGTGCCAGTAGTTCGTACGGGAGCTCCTACAATGAGCAGTTCTTC	CASSSYGSSYNEQFF
TRBV10-2	few	TRBJ1-3	NA	TGCGCCAGCAGTCGACCCGGGACCTCCCAGGACACCATATATTTT	CASSRPGTSQDTIYF
TRBV25-1	NA	TRBJ2-2	NA	TGTGCCAGCAGCTTCAGGGGATCCGGGGAGCTGTTTTTT	CASSFRGSGELFF
TRBV28	few	TRBJ2-5	NA	TGTGCCAGCAGCCAACGGAAAGAGACCCAGTACTTC	CASSQRKETQYF
TRBV6-1	NA	TRBJ1-2	NA	TGTGCCAGCAGTCCACAGGGCCCACTCTATGGCTACACCTTC	CASSPQGPLYGYTF
TRBV28	NA	TRBJ1-5	NA	TGTGCCAGCACGAATGGTGGCAGATTGGAACAGCCCCAGCATTTT	CASTNGGRLEQPQHF
TRBV5-4	once	TRBJ2-1	NA	TGTGCCAGCAGCTTCCGGGAGTACTTTGATGCGCAGTTCTTC	CASSFREYFDAQFF
TRBV4-1	few	TRBJ1-4	TRBD1	TGCGCCAGCAGCCAGGGACAGGGCCCAACTAATGAAAAACTGTTTTTT	CASSQGQGPTNEKLFF
TRBV5-1	NA	TRBJ1-1	TRBD1	TGCGCCAGCAGCTGGGGACAGGGGAGCACTGAAGCTTTCTTT	CASSWGQGSTEAFF
TRBV19	NA	TRBJ2-5	TRBD1	TGTGCCAGTAGTAGCGGGACAGGTGGGACCCAGTACTTC	CASSSGTGGTQYF
TRBV18	NA	TRBJ2-2	NA	TGTGCCAGCTCACCACTTACCGGGGGTAACACCGGGGAGCTGTTTTTT	CASSPLTGGNTGELFF
TRBV19	NA	TRBJ2-7	TRBD1	TGTGCCAGTAGTAGAGGACAGGGATACGAGCAGTACTTC	CASSRGQGYEQYF
TRBV13	many	TRBJ1-3	NA	TGTGCCAGCAGCTTAGATTATCGGAGCTCTGGAAACACCATATATTTT	CASSLDYRSSGNTIYF
TRBV7-7	NA	TRBJ2-7	NA	TGTGCCAGCAGCCCCCCGGAAGGAAGCAGACTATACGAGCAGTACTTC	CASSPPEGSRLYEQYF
TRBV6-6	few	TRBJ1-4	NA	TGTGCCAGCAGTGCGAATTACGGTGAAAAACTGTTTTTT	CASSANYGEKLFF
TRBV7-2	NA	TRBJ1-2	NA	TGTGCCAGCAGCCCAGGGTTTTACTATGGCTACACCTTC	CASSPGFYYGYTF
TRBV21-1	once	TRBJ2-5	NA	TGTGCCAGCAGCAAAGTGAGTGGGACATCGCAAGAGACCCAGTACTTC	CASSKVSGTSQETQYF
TRBV6-1	NA	TRBJ1-2	NA	TGTGCCAGCAGTGAATGGAGCGGCTACACCTTC	CASSEWSGYTF
TRBV2	NA	TRBJ2-7	NA	TGTGCCAGCAGGACCGGACAGCGTTCCTACGAGCAGTACTTC	CASRTGQRSYEQYF
TRBV6-1	NA	TRBJ2-1	NA	TGTGCCAGCAGTGAAGTGATGCAAAGGCTCTACAATGAGCAGTTCTTC	CASSEVMQRLYNEQFF